This note documents a single T cell receptor (beta chain) sequence. Its antigen is undetermined. These data are taken from a study of glioma-infiltrating T cells after dendritic cell vaccination. The wider study: Patients had newly diagnosed or recurrent glioblastoma and received dendritic cell vaccines.

J was trimmed by 5 bases and V by 6 bases; bases with no gene match: 14. CDR1 MNHEY and CDR2 SMNVEV come from the germline V gene (reference sequence). The CDR3 loop spans 17 amino acids. The time point is: after dendritic cell vaccination, including at tumor progression/relapse. Broader study findings: No direct clonality-survival link was found; a diverse polyclonal response may matter.

Generated by immunoSEQ multiplex PCR, the TCRdb table keeps only in-frame clones and is missing some. Among 98,000 or so clones, 80% were seen once, and the ten largest hold about 5.7%. The material sequenced was blood, taken after dendritic cell vaccination. This chain links TRBV27 with TRBJ2-1; TRBD2 aligns across 9 bases. This clonotype originated in a human donor with glioblastoma. Written as DNA, the CDR3 is TGTGCCAGCAGGGCTACTGCAGGACTAGCGTCCCACAATGAGCAGTTCTTC. Encoded protein: CASRATAGLASHNEQFF.